Below are 16 T cell receptor beta chains sequenced from a single sample in a study of T cell therapy after organ transplantation. Time point described: 4-8 weeks after completion of therapy. These receptors have no identified antigens. Only in-frame clones appear in the TCRdb table, and some are missing; sequencing was by immunoSEQ multiplex PCR. The profile shows about 6,000 clones, 74% of them singletons. Specimen: CD8+ T cells from blood, collected after autologous CMV-specific T cell therapy. Receptors were obtained from a human patient who had received a solid organ transplant and had CMV disease. Part of the T cell pool may stem from the graft donor.

V and J are TRBV9 and TRBJ2-7, with D maybe TRBD2 (6 bases). Germline V lookup: CDR1 SGDLS, CDR2 YYNGEE. The ends were cut back, 0 bases at V and 2 bases at J, with 12 bases in the middle. The CDR3 has 15 residues. The CDR3: CASSVVPGEAYEQYF. The CDR3 bases are TGTGCCAGCAGCGTAGTCCCGGGGGAGGCCTACGAGCAGTACTTC. The whole variable domain, remainder taken from reference TRBV9 and TRBJ2-7, is DSGVTQTPKHLITATGQRVTLRCSPRSGDLSVYWYQQSLDQGLQFLIQYYNGEERAKGNILERFSAQQFPDLHSELNLSSLELGDSALYFCASSVVPGEAYEQYFGPGTRLTVT.

In its sample, this clone is medium-sized. Other nucleotide sequences from this sample produce the same CDR3. The chain links TRBV4-3 to TRBJ2-7; no definite D call. The CDR3 consists of 16 residues. V was shortened by 0 bases and J by 0 bases, with 12 bases between the two germline ends. The germline gives CDR1 LGHNA, CDR2 YSLEER. CDR3 DNA: TGCGCCAGCAGCCAAGATAAGACGGGCCACTCCTACGAGCAGTACTTC. Amino acid sequence: CASSQDKTGHSYEQYF.

This chain connects TRBV7-9 to TRBJ2-3; the D gene is possibly TRBD2 (5 bases). Germline CDR1 and CDR2: SEHNR and FQNEAQ (reference sequence). Trimming stripped 3 bases from V and 0 bases from J, with 10 bases between. The CDR3 contains 15 residues. CDR3 DNA: TGTGCCAGCAGCTTTAGGAGGCCTAGCACAGATACGCAGTATTTT. Translation: CASSFRRPSTDTQYF. Variable domain in full (rest from reference TRBV7-9 and TRBJ2-3): DTGVSQNPRHKITKRGQNVTFRCDPISEHNRLYWYRQTLGQGPEFLTYFQNEAQLEKSRLLSDRFSAERPKGSFSTLEIQRTEQGDSAMYLCASSFRRPSTDTQYFGPGTRLTVL.

Written as DNA, the CDR3 is TGCGCCAGCAGCCAAGATCCCCGACTAGCTAACACCGGGGAGCTGTTTTTT. Its protein is CASSQDPRLANTGELFF. The chain carries TRBV4-3 and TRBJ2-2, with 7 bases identical to TRBD2. V was clipped by 0 bases and J by 2 bases; unmatched bases: 6. Germline values: CDR1 LGHNA, CDR2 YSLEER. The CDR3 contains 17 residues.

J is TRBJ1-5 and V is TRBV13; 9 bases agree with TRBD1. The CDR3 consists of 14 residues. Germline loops: CDR1 PRHDT, CDR2 FYEKMQ (reference sequence). The J segment lost 6 bases and the V segment lost 3 bases, leaving 3 bases of the junction unmatched. The CDR3 region is CASSFGQGSQPQHF. The DNA for the CDR3 is TGTGCCAGCAGCTTTGGACAGGGGAGTCAGCCCCAGCATTTT. The variable domain in full, with the rest retrieved from reference TRBV13 and TRBJ1-5, is AAGVIQSPRHLIKEKRETATLKCYPIPRHDTVYWYQQGPGQDPQFLISFYEKMQSDKGSIPDRFSAQQFSDYHSELNMSSLELGDSALYFCASSFGQGSQPQHFGDGTRLSIL.

V is TRBV5-1 and J is TRBJ1-2; D remains unclear. Germline values: CDR1 SGHRS, CDR2 YFSETQ. Trimming took off 2 bases at V and 7 bases at J, with 9 bases between the two ends. The CDR3 runs 12 residues. The DNA of the CDR3 is TGCGCCAGCAGCTTTAATGCAGGTGGCTACACCTTC. Its translation is CASSFNAGGYTF.

Details on this clone: Other nucleotide sequences in the sample specify the same CDR3. The J gene is TRBJ1-2, the V gene TRBV29-1; maybe TRBD1 (5 bases). The CDR3 has 12 amino acids. V was trimmed by 3 bases and J by 4 bases, leaving 9 bases between them. The germline CDR1 and CDR2 sequences are SQVTM and ANQGSEA. CDR3 loop: CSVDRGVYGYTF. In nucleotides, the CDR3 is TGCAGCGTTGATCGGGGGGTCTATGGCTACACCTTC. Using reference TRBV29-1 and TRBJ1-2 for the parts outside the CDR3, the full variable domain is SAVISQKPSRDICQRGTSLTIQCQVDSQVTMMFWYRQQPGQSLTLIATANQGSEATYESGFVIDKFPISRPNLTFSTLTVSNMSPEDSSIYLCSVDRGVYGYTFGSGTRLTVV.

This clone is classed as medium-sized (0.01 to 0.1%). Its ends do not fully match the called genes, so a read error is possible. Within the sample, other DNA sequences also encode this same CDR3. This chain connects TRBV19 to TRBJ1-5; D not certain. This CDR3 has 15 amino acids. The V gene's germline CDR1 is LNHDA and CDR2 SQIVND (reference sequence). CDR3: CASSIGLRGNQPQHF. In nucleotides, the CDR3 is TGTGCCAGCAGTATAGGGTTGAGGGGCAATCAGCCCCAGCATTTT.

This chain links TRBV19 with TRBJ2-7, with 11 bases lining up with TRBD2. V was pared by 5 bases and J by 3 bases, with 9 bases of the junction left unmatched. Germline V gene sequence: CDR1 LNHDA, CDR2 SQIVND (reference sequence). This CDR3 is built from 16 residues. The CDR3 nucleotides are TGTGCCAGTAGTGCCCGACTAGCGGGACGGATCTACGAGCAGTACTTC. It specifies CASSARLAGRIYEQYF.

V is TRBV19 and J is TRBJ2-7; TRBD1 might be the D (5 bases). The CDR3 consists of 13 residues. The V and J ends lost 7 bases and 1 base respectively, with 11 bases between them. Germline V CDR1 and CDR2: LNHDA, SQIVND (reference sequence). CDR3 bases: TGTGCCAGTACCTCGACAGATTCCTACGAGCAGTACTTC. Residues: CASTSTDSYEQYF.

This chain uses TRBV27 with TRBJ2-3, with a possible D match to TRBD2 (5 bases). The germline V gene encodes CDR1 MNHEY and CDR2 SMNVEV (reference sequence). The CDR3 contains 15 residues. Deletions cut 7 bases from V and 5 bases from J, with 19 bases between. The CDR3 bases are TGTGCCAGCACCCCGGATGGGAGTTCCCGAGATACGCAGTATTTT. It codes for CASTPDGSSRDTQYF.

Remarks on this clone: One base separates it from a far larger clone, so it is likely a read error. This chain uses TRBV28 with TRBJ2-7; D not certain. Germline CDR1 reads MDHEN; CDR2 reads SYDVKM. This CDR3 has 13 residues. The CDR3 nucleotides are TGTGCCCGCAGTTACGCCCTCTCCTACGAGCAGTACTTC. It specifies CARSYALSYEQYF.

This clone was recorded once. The rearrangement joins TRBV4-3 to TRBJ1-3; 7 positions match TRBD1. Germline-derived CDR1 and CDR2 are LGHNA and YSLEER. J lost 3 bases, V lost 0 bases, and 5 bases had no gene match. This CDR3 contains 16 residues. CDR3 loop: CASSQDRGSGGNTIYF. The CDR3 DNA is TGCGCCAGCAGCCAAGACAGGGGGTCGGGTGGAAACACCATATATTTT.

This clone has more than one count but fewer than ten. This chain connects TRBV7-3 to TRBJ1-5; no reliable D call. V lost 4 bases, J lost 6 bases, and 13 bases lay in between. CDR3 length: 14 amino acids. Germline-derived CDR1 and CDR2 are SGHTA and FQGTGA. In DNA form, the CDR3 reads TGTGCCAGCAGCTCCGACGCCAGCGGTCAGCCCCAGCATTTT. Its translation is CASSSDASGQPQHF.

The CDR3, as DNA: TGTGCCAGCAGTTTACCCCCAATAGCCAAAAACATTCAGTACTTC. Protein: CASSLPPIAKNIQYF. The J gene is TRBJ2-4, the V gene TRBV28; D is uncertain. V lost 2 bases, J lost 0 bases, and 8 bases lay in between. Germline CDR1 reads MDHEN; CDR2 reads SYDVKM. The CDR3 contains 15 residues. Full variable domain (missing parts from reference TRBV28 and TRBJ2-4): DVKVTQSSRYLVKRTGEKVFLECVQDMDHENMFWYRQDPGLGLRLIYFSYDVKMKEKGDIPEGYSVSREKKERFSLILESASTNQTSMYLCASSLPPIAKNIQYFGAGTRLSVL.

This clone qualifies as medium-sized. The chain joins TRBV5-6 to TRBJ2-7; possible D gene TRBD2, 5 bases. Germline CDR1 SGHDT, CDR2 YYEEEE. V lost 2 bases, J lost 6 bases, and 21 bases lay in between. The CDR3 is 16 amino acids. The CDR3 sequence is CASSFTEGVTSREQYF. The CDR3 DNA sequence: TGTGCCAGCAGCTTTACCGAGGGCGTAACCTCCCGCGAGCAGTACTTC.